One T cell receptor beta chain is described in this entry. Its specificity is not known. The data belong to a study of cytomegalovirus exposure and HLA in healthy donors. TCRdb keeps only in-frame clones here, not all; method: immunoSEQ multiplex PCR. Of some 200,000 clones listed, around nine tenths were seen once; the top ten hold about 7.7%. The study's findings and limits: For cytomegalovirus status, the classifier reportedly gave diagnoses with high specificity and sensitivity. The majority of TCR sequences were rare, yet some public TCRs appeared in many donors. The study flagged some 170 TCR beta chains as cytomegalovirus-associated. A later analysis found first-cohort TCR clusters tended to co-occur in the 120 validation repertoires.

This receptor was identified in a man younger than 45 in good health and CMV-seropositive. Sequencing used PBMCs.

CDR3 bases: TGTGCCAGCAGTTCTGGGGCCAACGTCCTGACTTTC. Its protein is CASSSGANVLTF. The chain employs TRBV2 and TRBJ2-6, with D unresolved. The CDR3 covers 12 residues. Germline assignment: CDR1 SNHLY and CDR2 FYNNEI. Trimming took off 5 bases at V and 1 base at J, with 0 bases between the two ends.